Shown below are 10 T cell receptor beta chains from a single sample sequenced in a study of tumor and adjacent non-tumor tissue in lung cancer. TCRbeta libraries were built with three rounds of nested PCR, modified from ARM-PCR. In TCRdb, the multiplex PCR reads were re-called with MiXCR into one record per CDR3 protein. This sample carries more than 75,000 distinct CDR3 sequences, about two thirds of them seen once, and the ten largest clones take over 9.5%. RNA was extracted from bulk tissue without any cell sorting. Sample: lung tumor tissue. These receptors all come from a woman aged 65 to 85 with non-small cell lung cancer.

This clonotype was seen once. An end of the junction does not agree with germline; a read error may underlie this. The chain couples TRBV11-1 to TRBJ2-3; D gene unclear. The CDR3 runs to 13 residues. Per the germline V gene, CDR1 is SGHAT and CDR2 is FQDESV (reference sequence). The CDR3 is CASANHFTYTQYF. Written as DNA, the CDR3 is TGTGCCAGCGCCAACCACTTCACATATACGCAGTATTTT.

Regarding this clonotype: The germline gene is not matched at one end of the junction; a read error may be the cause. The chain employs TRBV12-3 or TRBV12-4 and TRBJ2-7, with 7 bases that match TRBD1. The CDR3 is 14 amino acids. In nucleotides, the CDR3 is TGTACCAGCAGTTTAGAACCGACAAGGGGGCCTCTGCACTTC. Its protein is CTSSLEPTRGPLHF.

Worth noting for this clonotype: Germline and junction disagree at one end, which may indicate a read error. The rearrangement uses TRBV12-3 or TRBV12-4 and TRBJ2-1; 7 positions match TRBD2. The CDR3 is 15 amino acids. The CDR3 loop is CASSRLAGGVNEQLF. CDR3 DNA sequence: TGTGCCAGCAGTCGACTAGCAGGAGGCGTCAATGAGCAGTTGTTC.

The table lists this clonotype with a few counts. The CDR3 does not end in the conserved phenylalanine or tryptophan, so this is likely a read error. This chain joins TRBV4-1 and TRBJ2-3, with D unresolved. Trimming took 0 bases from V and 2 from J, leaving 6 bases between them. The germline V gene encodes CDR1 MGHRA and CDR2 YSYEKL. The CDR3 spans 14 residues. Written as DNA, the CDR3 is TGCGCCAGCAGCCAAGACACTGTCACAGATACGCAGTATTCT. It specifies CASSQDTVTDTQYS.

The CDR3 loop reads CASSLPTGISGVGTYEQYF. In DNA, the CDR3 is TGTGCCAGCAGTCTTCCCACAGGTATTAGCGGAGTTGGGACCTACGAGCAGTACTTC. The rearrangement joins TRBV28 to TRBJ2-7; D perhaps matches TRBD2 (6 bases). CDR1 is MDHEN, CDR2 SYDVKM, per germline. The CDR3 runs 19 residues. Trimming pared 5 bases from V and 2 bases from J, leaving 28 bases between. The full variable domain, completed using reference TRBV28 and TRBJ2-7, is DVKVTQSSRYLVKRTGEKVFLECVQDMDHENMFWYRQDPGLGLRLIYFSYDVKMKEKGDIPEGYSVSREKKERFSLILESASTNQTSMYLCASSLPTGISGVGTYEQYFGPGTRLTVT.

The J gene is TRBJ2-5, the V gene TRBV6-5, with D possibly TRBD2 on 7 matching bases. V lost 4 bases, J lost 9 bases, and 24 bases lay in between. Per the germline V gene, CDR1 is MNHEY and CDR2 is SVGAGI. The CDR3 sequence is 16 residues long. CDR3 bases: TGTGCCAGCAGTTTCTCGCTTGGGGAGGGGGAGGAGGCCCAGTACTTC. Amino acids: CASSFSLGEGEEAQYF.

Comments on this clonotype: Likely a read error: the CDR3 ends without its conserved phenylalanine or tryptophan. The DNA is omitted, as the CDR3 cannot be located on it reliably, and the CDR3 follows TCRdb's listing. The CDR3 reads CASSLGSVAQETQYL. The rearrangement joins TRBV5-1 to TRBJ2-5. Both ends counted, the CDR3 spans 15 residues. Germline V gene sequence: CDR1 SGHRS, CDR2 YFSETQ.

This clonotype was seen a handful of times. A junction end diverges from the germline sequence, so it may reflect a read error. The rearrangement joins TRBV10-2 to TRBJ1-4, with D maybe TRBD1 (5 bases). The CDR3 is 13 amino acids. In germline, CDR1 is WSHSY, CDR2 SAAADI. The CDR3 DNA reads as TGCGCCAGCACGGGGCACCTTAATGAAAAACTGTCTTTT. Protein product: CASTGHLNEKLSF.

Concerning this clonotype itself: Since a much larger clone is just one base distant, this may be a read error. V usage is TRBV28 and J usage is TRBJ1-2, with 10 nucleotides matching TRBD1. After removal of 4 bases from V and 10 bases from J, the junction contained 12 bases not matched to a gene. The CDR3 length is 15 residues. Germline loops: CDR1 MDHEN, CDR2 SYDVKM. CDR3 in amino acids: CASSSPPGQGIDYTF. The CDR3 bases are TGTGCCAGCAGTTCGCCCCCGGGACAGGGGATCGACTACACCTTC.

This clonotype ranks as medium-sized (0.01 to 0.1%). The chain combines TRBV14 with TRBJ1-2; TRBD1 matches 8 bases. V was pared by 10 bases and J by 8 bases, with 15 bases of the junction left unmatched. The CDR3 covers 14 residues. Germline V gene sequence: CDR1 SGHDN, CDR2 FVKESK. CDR3 bases: TGTGCCATCTACCCCAGGGGGCTTAATGAGGGCTACACCTTC. The encoded protein is CAIYPRGLNEGYTF.